This TCR beta chain was documented in a study of blood T cells in healthy people across ages. The use of a sample-barcoded 5' primer and a J-beta primer mix characterized a second PCR of about 6 to 12 cycles. From the 5' RACE reads, TCRdb called clonotypes with MiXCR, one entry per CDR3 protein. The table has about a million distinct CDR3 sequences, roughly 50% seen once. This CDR3 region has 16 residues. The V gene's germline CDR1 is SEHNR and CDR2 FQNEAQ (reference sequence). With 5 bases clipped from V and 3 bases from J, the junction kept 10 bases outside the gene matches. Source material: blood. This sequence joins TRBV7-9 and TRBJ2-1, with 7 bases aligning to TRBD2. This sequence was found in a woman in her sixties or seventies in good health. The CDR3: CASSPPGLADYNEQFF. In DNA form, the CDR3 reads TGTGCCAGCAGCCCCCCAGGGCTAGCGGACTACAATGAGCAGTTCTTC.